This is a list of T cell receptor beta chains from one sample in a study of early T cells in non-severe SARS-CoV-2 infection. TCRdb independently ran MiXCR on the 5' RACE reads; one entry per CDR3 protein. The sample lists 70,000 to 85,000 distinct CDR3 sequences, 12% occurring once. Sequenced input: whole blood. Every receptor here comes from an adult who was a healthcare worker with PCR-confirmed SARS-CoV-2 infection or an uninfected control (not recorded which). Both conserved end residues are part of each CDR3.

TRBV7-9	TRBJ1-2	CASSYDTYGYTF
TRBV5-8	TRBJ1-1	CASSLDYGGDTEAFF
TRBV28	TRBJ2-1	CASSLSRSYNEQFF
TRBV20-1	TRBJ2-3	CSVGSETTDTQYF
TRBV3-1	TRBJ2-1	CASSQSGRRGYNEQFF
TRBV4-2	TRBJ2-7	CASSPDSGTSGSEQYF
TRBV4-1	TRBJ2-3	CASSQEPEIAQYF
TRBV20-1	TRBJ1-1	CSARSQGDAEAFF
TRBV5-4	TRBJ2-5	CASSLGRTSEETQYF
TRBV30	TRBJ2-3	CAWSTGTSGRADTQYF
TRBV28	TRBJ1-2	CASSLRNYGYTF
TRBV20-1	TRBJ2-7	CSAKRATISSYEQYF
TRBV29-1	TRBJ1-1	CSVERSGRGEAFF
TRBV4-2	TRBJ1-4	CASSREGTGPEKLFF
TRBV5-1	TRBJ2-1	CASSLTGSPYNEQFF
TRBV6-6	TRBJ2-1	CSSTLGGAGGGGEQFF
TRBV5-1	TRBJ2-3	CASSGRTSGFTDTQYF
TRBV30	TRBJ2-6	CAWRKQARHISGANVLTF
TRBV3-1	TRBJ2-1	CASSSPSGGYNEQFF
TRBV20-1	TRBJ1-4	CSAREATDAGKLFF
TRBV30	TRBJ1-4	CAWNTGTENEKLFF